Listed below are T cell receptor beta chains from one sample, sequenced in a study of T cells in Graves' hyperthyroidism and ophthalmopathy. MiXCR, run by TCRdb on the multiplex PCR reads, gives a single entry per CDR3 protein. The table has approximately 100,000 distinct CDR3 sequences, 35% to 45% seen once. The sample comprised peripheral blood or thyroid tissue (not recorded which). The source is a woman aged 30 to 39 with Graves' hyperthyroidism. Each CDR3 is given with its conserved first and last residue. The order of the fields is D gene, J gene, clone size, CDR3 length, V gene, CDR3 protein, CDR3 DNA. D genes are given only for firm matches. Part of the rows lack a size; the others show once, few, many or a class for expanded clones.

TRBD1	TRBJ1-2	many	15	TRBV20-1	CSARDHDRGSYGYTF	TGCAGTGCTAGAGACCACGACAGGGGGAGTTATGGCTACACCTTC
TRBD1	TRBJ1-2	NA	13	TRBV6-6	CASRFGQADGNTF	TGTGCCAGCAGATTTGGACAGGCCGATGGAAACACCTTC
NA	TRBJ1-2	many	13	TRBV5-1	CASRKDGYYGYTF	TGCGCCAGCAGAAAGGACGGCTACTATGGCTACACCTTC
TRBD2	TRBJ2-2	NA	15	TRBV9	CASSTSGTGTGELFF	TGTGCCAGCAGCACAAGCGGGACGGGCACCGGGGAGCTGTTTTTT
NA	TRBJ2-2	many	12	TRBV6-4	CARGLLPGELFF	TGTGCCAGAGGGTTGTTACCCGGGGAGCTGTTTTTT
NA	TRBJ1-3	NA	15	TRBV9	CASSVEPGAGNTIYF	TGTGCCAGCAGCGTAGAACCCGGGGCTGGAAACACCATATATTTT
NA	TRBJ1-5	few	14	TRBV2	CASSEGGVGQPQHF	TGTGCCAGCAGTGAAGGAGGGGTAGGACAGCCCCAGCATTTT
TRBD1	TRBJ1-1	NA	15	TRBV2	CASSVDRGRHTEAFF	TGTGCCAGCAGTGTCGACAGGGGGCGGCACACTGAAGCTTTCTTT
NA	TRBJ1-1	NA	15	TRBV24-1	CATSASSSLKAEAFF	TGTGCCACCAGTGCCAGCAGTTCCCTGAAGGCTGAAGCTTTCTTT
NA	TRBJ1-1	many	17	TRBV12-3/TRBV12-4	CASSFPPPKQNNTEAFF	TGTGCCAGCAGTTTTCCCCCCCCGAAACAGAACAACACTGAAGCTTTCTTT
NA	TRBJ2-5	many	14	TRBV5-6	CASSLANRQETQYF	TGTGCCAGCAGCTTGGCCAACAGACAGGAGACCCAGTACTTC
NA	TRBJ1-4	once	14	TRBV13	CASSLVKGDEKLFF	TGTGCCAGCAGCTTAGTCAAAGGGGATGAAAAACTGTTTTTT
NA	TRBJ2-7	many	17	TRBV3-1	CASSHWGFQGSDYEQYF	TGTGCCAGCAGCCATTGGGGGTTTCAGGGTTCGGACTACGAGCAGTACTTC
NA	TRBJ1-5	many	12	TRBV12-3/TRBV12-4	CASSPRLDSQHF	TGTGCCAGCAGTCCGCGCTTGGATTCCCAGCATTTT
NA	TRBJ1-2	many	13	TRBV4-2	CASSLGEIYGYTF	TGTGCCAGCAGCCTTGGAGAGATCTATGGCTACACCTTC
NA	TRBJ2-2	NA	12	TRBV10-3	CAISERGWELFF	TGTGCCATCAGCGAGAGAGGTTGGGAGCTGTTTTTT
NA	TRBJ2-5	many	13	TRBV5-1	CASSTRERETQYF	TGCGCCAGTAGTACCAGGGAGCGAGAGACCCAGTACTTC
NA	TRBJ1-5	many	15	TRBV5-1	CASSPIGGADQPQHF	TGCGCCAGCAGCCCGATAGGGGGAGCTGATCAGCCCCAGCATTTT
NA	TRBJ1-1	NA	12	TRBV29-1	CSVERGNTEAFF	TGCAGCGTTGAGAGGGGCAACACTGAAGCTTTCTTT
NA	TRBJ1-6	NA	15	TRBV7-2	CASSLLTAYNSPLHF	TGTGCCAGCAGCTTGCTGACAGCCTATAATTCACCCCTCCACTTT
NA	TRBJ1-5	many	16	TRBV7-6	CASSLEWGNSNQPQHF	TGTGCCAGCAGCTTAGAGTGGGGAAATAGCAATCAGCCCCAGCATTTT
NA	TRBJ2-6	many	16	TRBV5-1	CASSLGGSSGANVLTF	TGCGCCAGCAGCTTGGGGGGGAGCTCTGGGGCCAACGTCCTGACTTTC
NA	TRBJ2-7	many	14	TRBV6-5	CASIPSGTPYEQYF	TGTGCCAGCATACCTTCGGGGACGCCCTACGAGCAGTACTTC
TRBD2	TRBJ2-5	once	15	TRBV7-2	CASSPSGRRRETQYF	TGTGCCAGCAGCCCGAGCGGGAGAAGGCGGGAGACCCAGTACTTC
NA	TRBJ2-5	many	11	TRBV20-1	CSAPIGETQYF	TGCAGTGCTCCTATCGGTGAGACCCAGTACTTC
NA	TRBJ2-7	many	14	TRBV4-1	CASSQGSGVYEQYF	TGCGCCAGCAGCCAGGGTAGTGGAGTCTACGAGCAGTACTTC
NA	TRBJ2-7	many	16	TRBV4-1	CASSQRRDFQDKRQYF	TGCGCCAGCAGCCAAAGGAGGGACTTCCAAGATAAAAGGCAGTACTTC
NA	TRBJ1-1	many	15	TRBV28	CASNPGHRLNTEAFF	TGTGCCAGCAATCCGGGACACCGGTTGAACACTGAAGCTTTCTTT
TRBD2	TRBJ2-5	many	15	TRBV5-1	CASSFLAGGQETQYF	TGCGCCAGCAGCTTCCTAGCGGGAGGGCAAGAGACCCAGTACTTC
NA	TRBJ1-5	many	16	TRBV19	CASNLKGQNGNQPQHF	TGTGCCAGTAATCTTAAGGGACAAAACGGCAATCAGCCCCAGCATTTT
TRBD1	TRBJ2-2	NA	16	TRBV24-1	CATSDSQTGSTGELFF	TGTGCCACCAGTGATTCGCAGACAGGGTCCACCGGGGAGCTGTTTTTT
NA	TRBJ1-5	many	11	TRBV6-1	CASSVDQPQHF	TGTGCCAGCAGTGTTGATCAGCCCCAGCATTTT
NA	TRBJ1-3	NA	14	TRBV7-2	CASSLRQAGNTIYF	TGTGCCAGCAGCCTGCGACAGGCTGGAAACACCATATATTTT
TRBD1	TRBJ1-6	NA	14	TRBV20-1	CSAVPGQGNSPLHF	TGCAGTGCCGTCCCGGGACAGGGCAATTCACCCCTCCACTTT
TRBD1	TRBJ2-7	many	15	TRBV12-3/TRBV12-4	CASSLTGGPRGEQYF	TGTGCCAGCAGTCTAACAGGGGGCCCTCGGGGCGAGCAGTACTTC
NA	TRBJ1-1	many	15	TRBV28	CASSQTGLGGTEAFF	TGTGCCAGCAGCCAGACGGGGTTGGGCGGCACTGAAGCTTTCTTT
NA	TRBJ2-5	NA	11	TRBV12-3/TRBV12-4	CASSHLGTQYF	TGTGCCAGCAGCCACTTGGGGACCCAGTACTTC
TRBD1	TRBJ2-7	NA	15	TRBV7-9	CASSSKTGGDYEQYF	TGTGCCAGCAGCTCGAAAACAGGGGGAGACTACGAGCAGTACTTC
TRBD1	TRBJ2-7	many	16	TRBV11-2	CASSLPGGTGRDEQYF	TGTGCCAGCAGCCTCCCGGGCGGGACAGGAAGGGACGAGCAGTACTTC
NA	TRBJ2-7	many	16	TRBV20-1	CSANPTNRKGAYEQYF	TGCAGTGCTAACCCAACTAACCGCAAAGGCGCCTACGAGCAGTACTTC
TRBD2	TRBJ2-5	many	19	TRBV7-6	CASSPMGWGAGVLQETQYF	TGTGCCAGCAGCCCAATGGGGTGGGGAGCGGGAGTTTTGCAAGAGACCCAGTACTTC
TRBD1	TRBJ1-2	many	15	TRBV5-1	CASSGTGGRSYGYTF	TGCGCCAGCAGCGGAACAGGGGGCCGCAGCTATGGCTACACCTTC
TRBD2	TRBJ2-7	NA	19	TRBV7-7	CASSFSALAGVEPFYEQYF	TGTGCTAGCAGCTTTTCTGCACTAGCGGGAGTCGAACCCTTTTACGAGCAGTACTTC
NA	TRBJ1-1	NA	15	TRBV10-2	CASRVYQGGRAEAFF	TGCGCCAGCAGGGTGTACCAGGGAGGAAGGGCTGAAGCTTTCTTT
NA	TRBJ1-1	many	12	TRBV7-9	CASSKIRTEAFF	TGTGCCAGCAGCAAGATACGGACTGAAGCTTTCTTT
TRBD1	TRBJ2-5	NA	16	TRBV6-5	CASSYSPGTDQETQYF	TGTGCCAGCAGTTACTCGCCCGGGACAGACCAAGAGACCCAGTACTTC